This T cell receptor (beta chain) stems from a study of T cells in Graves' hyperthyroidism and ophthalmopathy. This CDR3 contains 14 residues. The V and J ends lost 1 base and 4 bases respectively, with 8 bases between them. Germline V lookup: CDR1 MNHNS, CDR2 SASEGT. There were TCR beta CDR3 regions amplified from RNA transcripts. RT-PCR in the first round (using the HTBI primer set) targeted the TCR CDR3. TCRdb redid the calling of the multiplex PCR reads with MiXCR, one entry per CDR3 protein. The sample has 500,000 or so distinct CDR3 sequences, more than 15% seen once. The chain employs TRBV6-1 and TRBJ1-5, with D hard to call. The receptor's source is a woman aged 25 to 39 with Graves' ophthalmopathy. The sequencing input was blood. Here the CDR3 DNA reads TGTGCCAGCAGTGAAGTCACGGGGAATCAGCCCCAGCATTTT. It codes for CASSEVTGNQPQHF.